These T cell receptor beta chains were read from a single sample in a study of T cell repertoires in cytomegalovirus infection. In TCRdb, the reads were re-called with MiXCR into one record per CDR3 protein. Altogether 450,000 to 550,000 distinct CDR3 sequences are present, 16% being singletons, with the ten largest covering roughly a quarter. The material sequenced was CD8+ T cells from PBMCs. The source is a human donor in good health (CMV status not recorded). Some clones in this sample may be carry-over from other donors' samples. The CDR3 runs from the conserved cysteine through the conserved F or W. D genes are given only for firm matches. The listing skips clone size in some rows; elsewhere it reads once, few, many or a size class.

J: TRBJ2-5
size: few
length: 14
V: TRBV7-8
D: TRBD2
CDR3: CASSQTPGGETQYF
DNA: TGTGCCAGCAGCCAGACACCCGGGGGGGAGACCCAGTACTTC

J: TRBJ2-1
size: few
length: 13
V: TRBV29-1
D: NA
CDR3: CSVESQVANEQFF
DNA: TGCAGCGTTGAATCACAGGTTGCAAATGAGCAGTTCTTC

J: TRBJ2-7
size: NA
length: 12
V: TRBV30
D: TRBD2
CDR3: CAWTGTSYEQYF
DNA: TGTGCCTGGACCGGGACTAGCTACGAGCAGTACTTC

J: TRBJ1-1
size: many
length: 15
V: TRBV12-3/TRBV12-4
D: TRBD1
CDR3: CASSLSGTENTEAFF
DNA: TGTGCCAGCAGTTTATCTGGGACAGAGAACACTGAAGCTTTCTTT

J: TRBJ2-5
size: few
length: 15
V: TRBV5-5
D: TRBD1
CDR3: CASSWGTVATKTQYF
DNA: TGTGCCAGCAGTTGGGGGACAGTGGCCACGAAGACCCAGTACTTC

J: TRBJ2-1
size: many
length: 16
V: TRBV5-5
D: TRBD2
CDR3: CASSPFRAGVGNEQFF
DNA: TGTGCCAGCAGTCCTTTCCGGGCGGGAGTGGGCAATGAGCAGTTCTTC

J: TRBJ2-2
size: NA
length: 14
V: TRBV19
D: NA
CDR3: CASSIRGSTRELFF
DNA: TGTGCCAGTAGTATCCGGGGATCCACCCGGGAGCTGTTTTTT

J: TRBJ1-1
size: few
length: 16
V: TRBV12-3/TRBV12-4
D: NA
CDR3: CASSPAFRGLNTEAFF
DNA: TGTGCCAGCAGCCCCGCGTTTCGGGGGCTGAACACTGAAGCTTTCTTT

J: TRBJ1-4
size: once
length: 16
V: TRBV7-9
D: NA
CDR3: CASSSPRPDFNEKLFF
DNA: TGTGCCAGCAGCTCCCCGCGGCCCGACTTTAATGAAAAACTGTTTTTT

J: TRBJ1-1
size: NA
length: 13
V: TRBV7-2
D: NA
CDR3: CASSLVWNTEALF
DNA: TGTGCCAGCAGCTTAGTATGGAACACTGAAGCTTTATTT

J: TRBJ2-1
size: NA
length: 12
V: TRBV20-1
D: NA
CDR3: CSARDRDWQQFF
DNA: TGCAGTGCTAGAGATAGGGACTGGCAGCAGTTCTTC

J: TRBJ2-7
size: few
length: 12
V: TRBV7-9
D: NA
CDR3: CASSQTRDEQYF
DNA: TGTGCCAGCAGCCAGACACGGGACGAGCAGTACTTC

J: TRBJ2-3
size: many
length: 14
V: TRBV19
D: NA
CDR3: CATEAGISTDTQYF
DNA: TGTGCCACCGAAGCAGGCATTTCCACAGATACGCAGTATTTT

J: TRBJ2-5
size: many
length: 17
V: TRBV7-9
D: TRBD1
CDR3: CASSLELRTGPRETQYF
DNA: TGTGCCAGCAGCTTGGAGCTTAGGACAGGCCCCCGGGAGACCCAGTACTTC

J: TRBJ2-2
size: few
length: 15
V: TRBV5-6
D: NA
CDR3: CASSFSGEYTGELFF
DNA: TGTGCCAGCAGCTTCTCAGGGGAATACACCGGGGAGCTGTTTTTT

J: TRBJ2-5
size: many
length: 11
V: TRBV7-2
D: NA
CDR3: CASSVTETQYF
DNA: TGTGCCAGCAGCGTGACGGAGACCCAGTACTTC

J: TRBJ2-7
size: NA
length: 14
V: TRBV7-3
D: NA
CDR3: CASSLVSRPTEQYF
DNA: TGTGCCAGCAGCTTAGTCAGTCGGCCTACCGAGCAGTACTTC

J: TRBJ2-1
size: many
length: 15
V: TRBV7-3
D: TRBD2
CDR3: CASSPNRLARDEQFF
DNA: TGTGCCAGCAGCCCCAATAGACTAGCGAGAGATGAGCAGTTCTTC

J: TRBJ1-6
size: NA
length: 14
V: TRBV7-6
D: NA
CDR3: CASESGQLYSPLHF
DNA: TGTGCCAGTGAATCGGGCCAGCTTTACTCACCCCTCCACTTT

J: TRBJ1-1
size: few
length: 13
V: TRBV19
D: NA
CDR3: CASSITVNTEAFF
DNA: TGTGCCAGTAGTATAACAGTAAACACTGAAGCTTTCTTT

J: TRBJ2-2
size: NA
length: 17
V: TRBV7-9
D: NA
CDR3: CASSPPSGRGDTGELFF
DNA: TGTGCCAGCAGCCCCCCGTCAGGGAGGGGGGACACCGGGGAGCTGTTTTTT

J: TRBJ1-2
size: few
length: 13
V: TRBV27
D: TRBD1
CDR3: CASSLTGRDGYTF
DNA: TGTGCCAGCAGCCTGACAGGGCGCGATGGCTACACCTTC

J: TRBJ2-7
size: NA
length: 15
V: TRBV29-1
D: NA
CDR3: CSVPSFGTYSYEQYF
DNA: TGCAGCGTTCCCTCTTTTGGGACGTACTCCTACGAGCAGTACTTC

J: TRBJ2-2
size: many
length: 15
V: TRBV6-1
D: NA
CDR3: CASSEYGQLTGELFF
DNA: TGTGCCAGCAGTGAATATGGCCAGCTCACCGGGGAGCTGTTTTTT

J: TRBJ1-1
size: few
length: 15
V: TRBV6-2/TRBV6-3
D: TRBD1
CDR3: CASFSRRGQDTEAFF
DNA: TGTGCCAGCTTCTCTAGAAGGGGGCAGGACACTGAAGCTTTCTTT

J: TRBJ2-1
size: many
length: 18
V: TRBV7-9
D: TRBD2
CDR3: CASSQMTSGLSSYNEQFF
DNA: TGTGCCAGCAGCCAGATGACTAGCGGGTTGAGCTCCTACAATGAGCAGTTCTTC

J: TRBJ2-3
size: many
length: 16
V: TRBV7-3
D: TRBD2
CDR3: CASSLGTSGATDTQYF
DNA: TGTGCCAGCAGCCTCGGGACTAGCGGAGCCACAGATACGCAGTATTTT

J: TRBJ2-2
size: NA
length: 14
V: TRBV12-3/TRBV12-4
D: TRBD1
CDR3: CASSGQGMTGELFF
DNA: TGTGCCAGCAGTGGACAGGGTATGACCGGGGAGCTGTTTTTT

J: TRBJ2-2
size: many
length: 15
V: TRBV6-1
D: NA
CDR3: CASVDQREVTGELFF
DNA: TGTGCCAGCGTCGATCAGAGGGAGGTGACCGGGGAGCTGTTTTTT

J: TRBJ2-3
size: NA
length: 14
V: TRBV24-1
D: TRBD1
CDR3: CATSTGAGTDTQYF
DNA: TGTGCCACCTCGACAGGGGCAGGGACAGATACGCAGTATTTT

J: TRBJ1-2
size: NA
length: 9
V: TRBV20-1
D: NA
CDR3: CSARRFKTF
DNA: TGCAGTGCTAGGAGGTTTAAAACCTTC

J: TRBJ1-1
size: NA
length: 15
V: TRBV7-9
D: NA
CDR3: CASSPLLQGNTEAFF
DNA: TGTGCCAGCAGCCCACTCCTACAGGGTAACACTGAAGCTTTCTTT

J: TRBJ2-7
size: many
length: 15
V: TRBV27
D: NA
CDR3: CASSLTRGSSYEQYF
DNA: TGTGCCAGCAGTCTAACTAGGGGTAGCTCCTACGAGCAGTACTTC

J: TRBJ2-4
size: many
length: 17
V: TRBV7-9
D: NA
CDR3: CASQPAEQAIAKNIQYF
DNA: TGTGCCAGCCAGCCCGCCGAACAGGCGATCGCCAAAAACATTCAGTACTTC

J: TRBJ2-7
size: many
length: 14
V: TRBV28
D: TRBD1
CDR3: CASSQDRVSDEQYF
DNA: TGTGCCAGCAGTCAGGACAGGGTATCCGACGAGCAGTACTTC

J: TRBJ2-7
size: few
length: 14
V: TRBV5-1
D: TRBD2
CDR3: CASSFGGGTNEQYF
DNA: TGCGCCAGCAGCTTTGGGGGGGGGACCAACGAGCAGTACTTC

J: TRBJ1-2
size: many
length: 15
V: TRBV7-9
D: TRBD1
CDR3: CASSLSRDRAYGYTF
DNA: TGTGCCAGCAGCTTGTCTCGGGACAGGGCCTATGGCTACACCTTC

J: TRBJ1-5
size: many
length: 14
V: TRBV24-1
D: NA
CDR3: CATSDPNSPQPQHF
DNA: TGTGCCACCAGTGATCCAAACAGTCCTCAGCCCCAGCATTTT

J: TRBJ1-1
size: many
length: 13
V: TRBV7-9
D: NA
CDR3: CASSMDLNTEAFF
DNA: TGTGCCAGCAGCATGGACCTGAACACTGAAGCTTTCTTT

J: TRBJ2-7
size: many
length: 17
V: TRBV6-1
D: TRBD2
CDR3: CASTRVVAGGPRSEQYF
DNA: TGTGCCAGCACCCGGGTAGTAGCGGGAGGGCCACGATCCGAGCAGTACTTC

J: TRBJ2-3
size: few
length: 15
V: TRBV2
D: NA
CDR3: CAIPSSPSLTDTQYF
DNA: TGTGCCATTCCTTCTAGCCCTAGCTTGACAGATACGCAGTATTTT